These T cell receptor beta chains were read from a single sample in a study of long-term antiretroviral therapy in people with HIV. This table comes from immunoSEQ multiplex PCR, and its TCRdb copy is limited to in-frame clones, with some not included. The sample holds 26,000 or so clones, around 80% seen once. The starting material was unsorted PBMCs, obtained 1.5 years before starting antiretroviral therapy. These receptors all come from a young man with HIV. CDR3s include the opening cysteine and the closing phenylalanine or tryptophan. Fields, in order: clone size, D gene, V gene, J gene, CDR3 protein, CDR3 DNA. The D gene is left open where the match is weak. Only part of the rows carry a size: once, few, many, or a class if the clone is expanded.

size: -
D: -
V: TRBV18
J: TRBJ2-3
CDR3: CASSPPRTPEGRGTDTQYF
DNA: TGTGCCAGCTCACCCCCTCGCACCCCGGAGGGCCGGGGCACAGATACGCAGTATTTT

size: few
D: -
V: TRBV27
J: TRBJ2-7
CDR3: CASSKGRTYEQYF
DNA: TGTGCCAGCAGTAAAGGACGGACCTACGAGCAGTACTTC

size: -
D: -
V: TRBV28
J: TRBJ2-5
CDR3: CASMFGEKTQYF
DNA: TGTGCCAGCATGTTCGGGGAAAAGACCCAGTACTTC

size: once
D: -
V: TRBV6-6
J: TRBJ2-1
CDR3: CASSYSGDPNEQFF
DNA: TGTGCCAGCAGTTACTCGGGAGACCCCAATGAGCAGTTCTTC

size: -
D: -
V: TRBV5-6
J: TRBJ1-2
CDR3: CASSLGTANSGYGYTF
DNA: TGTGCCAGCAGCTTGGGGACAGCTAATTCGGGTTATGGCTACACCTTC

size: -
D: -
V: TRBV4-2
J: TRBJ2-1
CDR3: CASSQTRHEQFF
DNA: TGTGCCAGCAGTCAAACCCGACATGAGCAGTTCTTC

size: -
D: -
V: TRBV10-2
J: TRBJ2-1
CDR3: CASSVGGHNEQFF
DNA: TGCGCCAGCAGTGTTGGGGGCCATAATGAGCAGTTCTTC

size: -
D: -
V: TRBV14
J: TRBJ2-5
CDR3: CASSQEGTYQETQYF
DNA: TGTGCCAGCAGCCAAGAAGGTACTTACCAAGAGACCCAGTACTTC

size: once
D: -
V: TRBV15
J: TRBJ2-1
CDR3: CATSSLEVFYNEQFF
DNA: TGTGCCACCAGCAGTCTAGAGGTCTTCTACAATGAGCAGTTCTTC

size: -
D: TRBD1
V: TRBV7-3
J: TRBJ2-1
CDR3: CASSSLGTGGGEQFF
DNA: TGTGCCAGCAGCTCCCTCGGGACAGGGGGCGGGGAGCAGTTCTTC

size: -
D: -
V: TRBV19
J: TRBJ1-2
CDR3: CASRPGADVNYGYTF
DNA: TGTGCCAGTAGACCCGGGGCAGACGTTAACTATGGCTACACCTTC

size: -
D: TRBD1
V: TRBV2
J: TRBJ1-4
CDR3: CASSAPGQPNEKLFF
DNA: TGTGCCAGCAGCGCTCCGGGACAGCCAAATGAAAAACTGTTTTTT

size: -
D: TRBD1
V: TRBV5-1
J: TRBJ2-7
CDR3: CASSWTGAYEQYF
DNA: TGCGCCAGCAGCTGGACAGGCGCATACGAGCAGTACTTC

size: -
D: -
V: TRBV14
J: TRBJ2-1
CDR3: CASSQAIGLDYNEQFF
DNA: TGTGCCAGCAGCCAAGCGATAGGATTGGACTACAATGAGCAGTTCTTC